The 15 T cell receptor beta chains given below trace back to one sample, sequenced in a study of early T cells in non-severe SARS-CoV-2 infection. TCRdb analysed the 5' RACE reads with MiXCR anew, one entry per CDR3 protein. The sample holds 54,000 or so distinct CDR3 sequences, around 5.6% seen once. The sample taken for sequencing was whole blood. Every receptor here comes from an adult who was a healthcare worker with PCR-confirmed SARS-CoV-2 infection or an uninfected control (not recorded which).

V usage is TRBV7-2 and J usage is TRBJ2-7; TRBD1 is a possible D gene (6 bases). Germline-derived CDR1 and CDR2 are SGHTA and FQGNSA. V shed 5 bases and J shed 0 bases, with 11 bases lying between them. The CDR3 extends over 14 amino acids. The CDR3 sequence is CASSQTGYSYEQYF. CDR3 DNA sequence: TGTGCCAGCAGCCAGACAGGCTACTCCTACGAGCAGTACTTC.

This clonotype was recorded at least ten times. The rearrangement links TRBV20-1 to TRBJ1-3; 8 bases match TRBD1. Germline V gene data show CDR1 as DFQATT and CDR2 as SNEGSKA (reference sequence). The J segment lost 4 bases and the V segment lost 5 bases, leaving 4 bases of the junction unmatched. The CDR3 length is 13 residues. This chain's CDR3 is CSASRTGGNTIYF. As DNA, the CDR3 is TGCAGTGCTTCCCGGACAGGGGGAAACACCATATATTTT.

This clonotype was seen many times. The chain carries TRBV20-1 and TRBJ2-2; D is uncertain. Germline V lookup: CDR1 DFQATT, CDR2 SNEGSKA (reference sequence). Trimming left V 2 bases short and J 2 bases short, with 9 bases between. The CDR3 covers 14 residues. The CDR3 spells CSARLGINTGELFF. The CDR3 DNA sequence: TGCAGTGCTAGACTGGGAATCAACACCGGGGAGCTGTTTTTT.

This clonotype came up a few times. This chain connects TRBV29-1 to TRBJ2-7, with a possible D match to TRBD2 (6 bases). V was clipped by 5 bases and J by 5 bases, with 13 bases between them. CDR1 is SQVTM and CDR2 is ANQGSEA in the germline V gene. CDR3 length: 12 amino acids. The CDR3 region is CSVQEGSHEQYF. The CDR3 DNA reads as TGCAGCGTTCAGGAGGGATCCCACGAGCAGTACTTC.

In this sample, this clonotype turned up a few times. The rearrangement uses TRBV7-6 and TRBJ2-1, with D possibly TRBD2 on 6 matching bases. Germline lookup yields CDR1 SGHVS and CDR2 FNYEAQ. The ends were cut back, 3 bases at V and 4 bases at J, with 7 bases in the middle. The CDR3 contains 13 residues. The CDR3 coding sequence is TGTGCCAGCAGCTTGGGACTTTACAATGAGCAGTTCTTC. Amino acid sequence: CASSLGLYNEQFF.

This clonotype was counted a few times. The V and J genes are TRBV5-4 and TRBJ2-7, with 9 bases matching TRBD2. The ends lost 1 base at V and 3 bases at J; junction bases unmatched: 2. This CDR3 contains 14 residues. The germline gives CDR1 SGHNT, CDR2 YYREEE (reference sequence). The CDR3 spells CASSLKAGGYEQYF. The CDR3 DNA reads as TGTGCCAGCAGCTTGAAAGCGGGGGGCTACGAGCAGTACTTC.

The chain combines TRBV30 with TRBJ2-5; D remains ambiguous. The CDR3 has 12 residues. Germline V gene data show CDR1 as GTSNPN and CDR2 as SVGIG (reference sequence). V was pared by 4 bases and J by 2 bases, with 8 bases between. CDR3 in DNA: TGTGCCTGGAACAGCAATCAAGAGACCCAGTACTTC. Encoded protein: CAWNSNQETQYF. The entire variable domain, with the rest obtained from reference TRBV30 and TRBJ2-5, is as follows: SQTIHQWPATLVQPVGSPLSLECTVEGTSNPNLYWYRQAAGRGLQLLFYSVGIGQISSEVPQNLSASRPQDRQFILSSKKLLLSDSGFYLCAWNSNQETQYFGPGTRLLVL.

This clonotype was seen at least ten times. This chain connects TRBV20-1 to TRBJ1-1; TRBD1 matches at 7 bases. This CDR3 contains 15 residues. The germline gives CDR1 DFQATT, CDR2 SNEGSKA (reference sequence). Losses at the gene ends were 1 base for V and 5 bases for J; bases not matched to a gene: 10. The CDR3 coding sequence is TGCAGTGCTAGAGTTGGACAGGCCTTTCATACTGAAGCTTTCTTT. It yields the protein CSARVGQAFHTEAFF.

This clonotype was counted between two and nine times. V is TRBV30 and J is TRBJ2-3; D possibly matches TRBD1 or TRBD2 (6 bases each). The CDR3 spans 14 residues. V was pared by 6 bases and J by 2 bases, with 15 bases between. Germline V gene sequence: CDR1 GTSNPN, CDR2 SVGIG (reference sequence). The CDR3: CACPGGGDTDTQYF. CDR3 in DNA: TGTGCCTGCCCCGGAGGGGGTGACACAGATACGCAGTATTTT.

This clonotype came up a few times. The chain links TRBV6-1 to TRBJ2-7; possibly TRBD2 for D (6 bases). V was pared by 0 bases and J by 4 bases, with 13 bases between. Germline values: CDR1 MNHNS, CDR2 SASEGT. The CDR3 covers 15 residues. CDR3 DNA: TGTGCCAGCAGTGAAGCGCGCGGGGTTGGGTACGAGCAGTACTTC. This gives the protein CASSEARGVGYEQYF.

The table lists this clonotype with a few counts. This chain uses TRBV6-2 or TRBV6-3 with TRBJ1-2; 7 bases fit TRBD1. V gave up 7 bases and J gave up 3 bases; unmatched junction bases: 8. CDR1 is MNHEY, CDR2 SVGEGT, per germline. This CDR3 has 14 amino acids. Here the CDR3 reads CASIPAGQDYGYTF. DNA of the CDR3: TGTGCCAGCATCCCGGCCGGACAGGACTATGGCTACACCTTC.

The chain has TRBV20-1 and TRBJ2-5, with 10 bases that match TRBD1. V was clipped by 6 bases and J by 5 bases; unmatched bases: 9. Germline V gene sequence: CDR1 DFQATT, CDR2 SNEGSKA (reference sequence). CDR3 length equals 14 residues. The CDR3 region is CSATDRGPVETQYF. As DNA, the CDR3 is TGCAGTGCAACAGACAGGGGGCCTGTGGAGACCCAGTACTTC.

The chain's CDR3 is CASVLGGSETQYF. In DNA, the CDR3 is TGTGCCAGCGTTTTGGGGGGGTCAGAGACCCAGTACTTC. The chain couples TRBV25-1 to TRBJ2-5; 7 nucleotides line up with TRBD2. Unmatched junction bases numbered 7, after V lost 8 bases and J lost 4 bases. CDR3 length: 13 residues. CDR1 MGHDK and CDR2 SYGVNS come from the germline V gene.

This clonotype showed up many times. The rearrangement uses TRBV11-2 and TRBJ2-7; D remains ambiguous. Trimming removed 3 bases at V and 3 bases at J, with 9 bases between. The CDR3 sequence is 13 residues long. CDR1 is SGHAT, CDR2 FQNNGV, per germline. CDR3 DNA: TGTGCCAGCAGCTTTTCCGACAACTACGAGCAGTACTTC. Translation: CASSFSDNYEQYF.

This clonotype was picked up many times. J is TRBJ2-3 and V is TRBV27, with 10 bases lining up with TRBD1. This CDR3 is built from 17 residues. From germline, CDR1 is MNHEY and CDR2 SMNVEV (reference sequence). V gave up 0 bases and J gave up 5 bases; unmatched junction bases: 8. This CDR3 is CASSLSTVTGGVDTQYF. CDR3 nucleotide sequence: TGTGCCAGCAGTTTATCGACAGTGACAGGGGGCGTAGATACGCAGTATTTT.